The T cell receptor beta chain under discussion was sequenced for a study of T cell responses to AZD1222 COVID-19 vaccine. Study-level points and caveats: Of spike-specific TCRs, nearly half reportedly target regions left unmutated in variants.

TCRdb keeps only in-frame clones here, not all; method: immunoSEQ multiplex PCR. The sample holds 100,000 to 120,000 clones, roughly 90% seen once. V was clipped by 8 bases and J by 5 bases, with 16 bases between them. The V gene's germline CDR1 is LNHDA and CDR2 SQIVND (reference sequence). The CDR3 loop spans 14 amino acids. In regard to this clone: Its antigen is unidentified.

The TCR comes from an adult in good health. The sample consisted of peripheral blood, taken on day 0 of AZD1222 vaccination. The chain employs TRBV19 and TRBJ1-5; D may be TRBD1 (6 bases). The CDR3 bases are TGTGCCAGTTGGCAGGGGTCCAGCCATCAGCCCCAGCATTTT. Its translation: CASWQGSSHQPQHF.